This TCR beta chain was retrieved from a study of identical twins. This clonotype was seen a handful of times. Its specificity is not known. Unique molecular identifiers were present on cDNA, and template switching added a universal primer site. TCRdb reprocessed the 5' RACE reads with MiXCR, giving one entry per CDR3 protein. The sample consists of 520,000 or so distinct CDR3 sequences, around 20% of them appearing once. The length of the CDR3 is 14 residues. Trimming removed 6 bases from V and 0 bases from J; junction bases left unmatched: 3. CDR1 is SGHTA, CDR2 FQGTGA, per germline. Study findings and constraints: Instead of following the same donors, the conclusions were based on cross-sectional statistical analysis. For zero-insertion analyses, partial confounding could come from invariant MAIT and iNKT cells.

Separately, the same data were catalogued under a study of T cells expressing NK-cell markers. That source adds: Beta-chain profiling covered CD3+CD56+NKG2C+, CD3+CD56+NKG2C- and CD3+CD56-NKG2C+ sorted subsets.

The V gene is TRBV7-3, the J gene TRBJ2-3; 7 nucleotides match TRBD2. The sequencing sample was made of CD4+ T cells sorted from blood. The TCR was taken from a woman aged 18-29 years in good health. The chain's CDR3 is CASSELASTDTQYF. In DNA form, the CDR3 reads TGTGCCAGCAGTGAACTAGCGAGCACAGATACGCAGTATTTT.